This T cell receptor beta chain originates from a study of blood T cell repertoires in COVID-19. On the study more broadly: Samples came from the United States, Italy and Spain, spanning acute and convalescent COVID-19. PBMCs, B-cell-depleted T cells, or T cells provided the cDNA or gDNA that made up the material.

Assay used: immunoSEQ multiplex PCR; TCRdb lists only in-frame clones, some missing. The sample shows about 160,000 clones, 65% to 90% of them seen only once. Unmatched junction bases numbered 9, after V lost 6 bases and J lost 7 bases. The CDR3 sequence is 16 residues long. Looked up from germline, CDR1 is MDHEN and CDR2 is SYDVKM. What was sequenced was peripheral blood. The genes are TRBV28 and TRBJ2-3, with 14 bases identical to TRBD2. This clonotype was obtained from a woman in her thirties or forties with COVID-19, enrolled during active disease. The CDR3 nucleotides are TGTGCCAGCAGGCGCGGGACTAGCGGGAGAGGGTATACGCAGTATTTT. Protein: CASRRGTSGRGYTQYF. The full variable domain, completed using reference TRBV28 and TRBJ2-3, is DVKVTQSSRYLVKRTGEKVFLECVQDMDHENMFWYRQDPGLGLRLIYFSYDVKMKEKGDIPEGYSVSREKKERFSLILESASTNQTSMYLCASRRGTSGRGYTQYFGPGTRLTVL.